The TCR beta chain under discussion was sequenced for a study of neoadjuvant anti-PD-1 for oral cavity cancer. Study-level information: Patients mostly received three to four biweekly nivolumab doses at 3 mg/kg before surgery. Findings and caveats of the study: Expansion of preexisting intratumoral clones was suggested to aid response.

Cohort: HPV-negative, locally advanced oral cavity squamous cell carcinoma patients. V was clipped by 3 bases and J by 2 bases, with 7 bases between them. The germline V gene encodes CDR1 LNHDA and CDR2 SQIVND (reference sequence). CDR3 length equals 13 residues. To note about this clone: Antigen unknown.

Survey sequencing of tumors mostly used roughly 4.8 ug DNA, two replicates. Clones were read by immunoSEQ multiplex PCR, and TCRdb kept only the in-frame ones, dropping some. The repertoire includes approximately 7,700 clones, roughly 50% of them detected once, and 10% to 12% sits in the top ten. The receptor comes from a person aged 40-85 years with oral cavity squamous cell carcinoma. V usage is TRBV19 and J usage is TRBJ1-1; TRBD1 is a possible D gene (5 bases). The material sequenced was tumor tissue, taken before nivolumab (anti-PD-1) treatment. The CDR3 DNA reads TGTGCCAGTAGTATGACAGCCAACACTGAAGCTTTCTTT. Encoded protein: CASSMTANTEAFF.